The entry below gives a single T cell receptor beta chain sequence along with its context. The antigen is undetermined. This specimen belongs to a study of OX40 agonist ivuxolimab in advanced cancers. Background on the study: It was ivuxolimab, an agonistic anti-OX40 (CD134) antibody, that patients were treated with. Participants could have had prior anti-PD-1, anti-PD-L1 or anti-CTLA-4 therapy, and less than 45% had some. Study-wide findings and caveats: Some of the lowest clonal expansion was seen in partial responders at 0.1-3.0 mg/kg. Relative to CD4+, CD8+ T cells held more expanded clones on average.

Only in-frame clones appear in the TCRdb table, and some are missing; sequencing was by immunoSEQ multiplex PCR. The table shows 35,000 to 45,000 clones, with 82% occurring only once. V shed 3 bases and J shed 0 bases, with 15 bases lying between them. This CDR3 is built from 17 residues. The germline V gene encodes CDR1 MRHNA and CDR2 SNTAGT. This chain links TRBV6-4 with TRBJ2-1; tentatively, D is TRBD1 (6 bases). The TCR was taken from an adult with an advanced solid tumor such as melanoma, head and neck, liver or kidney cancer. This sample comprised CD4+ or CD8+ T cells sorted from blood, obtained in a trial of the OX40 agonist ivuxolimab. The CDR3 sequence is CASSETGQGSSYNEQFF. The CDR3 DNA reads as TGTGCCAGCAGTGAAACGGGGCAGGGGAGCTCCTACAATGAGCAGTTCTTC.